This entry features one TCR beta chain sequence. Its antigen is unknown. The approximately 120-subject validation cohort, separate from the approximately 670-subject first cohort, included the donors. This entry belongs to a study of cytomegalovirus exposure and HLA in healthy donors. Notes on the study in general: Across donors, most TCRs were seen rarely, yet some public ones were widespread. Confirmation was obtained in vitro that three CMV-associated chains are specific for CMV antigens. Over 150 TCR beta chains were listed as cytomegalovirus-associated.

The germline V gene encodes CDR1 SGDLS and CDR2 YYNGEE. The CDR3 loop spans 15 amino acids. The V and J ends lost 0 bases and 8 bases, in that order; junction bases with no gene match: 6. Sequencing was performed with immunoSEQ multiplex PCR; in TCRdb, only in-frame clones are kept and a portion is missing. The table has 80,000 to 95,000 clones, 93% seen once. The sequence was obtained from a woman aged 25 to 45 in good health and CMV-seropositive. The sample was PBMCs. The gene calls are TRBV9 and TRBJ2-1; 9 bases line up with TRBD2. This CDR3 reads CASSVGLAARDEQFF. In DNA form, the CDR3 reads TGTGCCAGCAGCGTAGGACTAGCGGCCCGGGATGAGCAGTTCTTC.